This T cell receptor beta chain comes out of a study of T cells in Graves' hyperthyroidism and ophthalmopathy. About the study: The blood sample was taken at first diagnosis, before treatment began.

The CDR3 loop spans 16 amino acids. CDR1 is SGHRS, CDR2 YFSETQ, per germline. Diagnosing involved the use of clinical symptoms, serum thyroxine and TRAb, thyroid ultrasound and orbital computed tomography. Whole-study findings and limits: Also found in blood were most expanded thyroid clonotypes above 0.001. Median prediction lead before ophthalmopathy onset was 6.5 months with the model.

As for this clonotype: Its antigen is undetermined. At one boundary the junction diverges from the germline segment, which might be a read error.

Amplification yielded TCR beta CDR3 regions, with RNA transcripts as the source. Researchers ran a first-round RT-PCR on the TCR CDR3 using the HTBI primer set. TCRdb independently ran MiXCR on the multiplex PCR reads; one entry per CDR3 protein. Of a few hundred thousand distinct CDR3 sequences in the sample, roughly 15% were seen once. The sequencing sample was made of blood. The origin of this receptor is a woman in her 30s with Graves' ophthalmopathy. This sequence joins TRBV5-1 and TRBJ1-1, with a tentative D call TRBD1 (5 bases). The CDR3 sequence is CASGMGVDVLDTEAFF. CDR3 in DNA: TGCGCCAGCGGGATGGGGGTCGATGTATTGGACACTGAAGCCTTCTTT.